The following is a T cell receptor (beta chain) sequence with its context. Its target is unknown. The protocol was immunoSEQ multiplex PCR, while the TCRdb copy is restricted to in-frame clones and leaves out a portion. The data show about 26,000 clones, roughly 83% seen once. This sample was taken from a study of a mutant IDH1 vaccine in newly diagnosed glioma. About the study: Commencement of vaccination occurred 4-6 weeks following radiotherapy alone, or concurrently with temozolomide cycles. Standard pretreatment was either radiotherapy, temozolomide, or, for most, radiochemotherapy with temozolomide. Week 35 was assigned to visit V12, and week 47 was assigned to visit V13.

Time point specified: week 35, safety follow-up. In the vaccine, a single dose held 300 ug of the mutant IDH1 20-mer peptide, along with topical imiquimod. Diagnosis in the donors showed new WHO grade 3 or 4 astrocytomas that were IDH1-mutant and ATRX-lost. The sequence was collected from a man under 40 with glioma. Specimen: PBMCs, collected from a glioma patient whose treatment included an IDH1 peptide vaccine.

The CDR3 is CASSLEGLTGELFF. The CDR3 DNA reads as TGTGCCAGCAGCTTAGAAGGTCTCACCGGGGAGCTGTTTTTT. The chain recombines TRBV13 with TRBJ2-2; no definite D call. The CDR3 consists of 14 residues. V dropped 1 base and J dropped 4 bases, with 7 bases sitting between them. Germline V gives CDR1 PRHDT, CDR2 FYEKMQ (reference sequence).